This T cell receptor (beta chain) was profiled in a study of OX40 agonist ivuxolimab in advanced cancers. The V gene's germline CDR1 is SGHDT and CDR2 YYEEEE. The CDR3 covers 16 residues. Trimming cost V 3 bases and J 2 bases; bases outside gene matches: 6. Assay used: immunoSEQ multiplex PCR; TCRdb lists only in-frame clones, some missing. Of about 68,000 clones in the sample, over 80% were seen once. The chain is built from TRBV5-6 and TRBJ2-1; 9 nucleotides agree with TRBD1. The source material was CD4+ or CD8+ T cells sorted from blood, sampled in a trial of the OX40 agonist ivuxolimab. This clonotype originated in an adult with an advanced solid tumor such as melanoma, head and neck, liver or kidney cancer. The DNA of the CDR3 is TGTGCCAGCAGCTGGATGGACAGGGGAGCCTACAATGAGCAGTTCTTC. Residues: CASSWMDRGAYNEQFF.